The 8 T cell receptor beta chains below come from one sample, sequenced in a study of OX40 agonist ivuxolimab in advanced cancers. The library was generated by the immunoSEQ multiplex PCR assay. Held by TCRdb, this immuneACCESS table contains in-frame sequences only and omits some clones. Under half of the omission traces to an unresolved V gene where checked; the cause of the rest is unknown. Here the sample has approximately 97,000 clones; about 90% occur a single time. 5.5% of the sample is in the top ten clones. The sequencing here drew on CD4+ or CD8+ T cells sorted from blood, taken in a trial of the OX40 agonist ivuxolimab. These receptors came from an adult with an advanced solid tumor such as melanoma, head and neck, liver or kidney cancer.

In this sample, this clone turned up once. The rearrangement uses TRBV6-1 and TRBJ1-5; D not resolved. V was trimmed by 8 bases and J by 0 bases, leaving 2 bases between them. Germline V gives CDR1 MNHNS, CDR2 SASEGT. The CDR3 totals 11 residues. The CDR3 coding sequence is TGTGCCAGCGCTAGCAATCAGCCCCAGCATTTT. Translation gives CASASNQPQHF.

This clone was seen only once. CDR3 loop: CASSDSRVEPQHF. The CDR3 DNA follows: TGTGCCAGTAGTGACAGCCGTGTGGAGCCCCAGCATTTT. The chain joins TRBV19 to TRBJ1-5; maybe TRBD1 (5 bases). The CDR3 is 13 residues long. Per the germline V gene, CDR1 is LNHDA and CDR2 is SQIVND (reference sequence). V lost 5 bases to trimming and J lost 8 bases, with 13 bases between them.

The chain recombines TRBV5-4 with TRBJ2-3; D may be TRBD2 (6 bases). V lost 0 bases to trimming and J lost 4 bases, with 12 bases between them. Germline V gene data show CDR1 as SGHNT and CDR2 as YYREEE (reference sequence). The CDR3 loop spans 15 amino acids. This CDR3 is CASSLAGLPPDTQYF. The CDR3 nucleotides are TGTGCCAGCAGCTTGGCCGGACTACCGCCAGATACGCAGTATTTT.

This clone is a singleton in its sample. CDR3 residues: CASSSKDRGPSSYEQYF. CDR3 DNA sequence: TGTGCCAGCAGCTCCAAGGACAGGGGTCCTTCCTCCTACGAGCAGTACTTC. The V call is TRBV7-9, the J call TRBJ2-7; 9 bases map to TRBD1. Germline assignment: CDR1 SEHNR and CDR2 FQNEAQ (reference sequence). The CDR3 covers 17 residues. The junction had 10 bases not matched to a gene; V was cut back by 4 bases and J by 0 bases.

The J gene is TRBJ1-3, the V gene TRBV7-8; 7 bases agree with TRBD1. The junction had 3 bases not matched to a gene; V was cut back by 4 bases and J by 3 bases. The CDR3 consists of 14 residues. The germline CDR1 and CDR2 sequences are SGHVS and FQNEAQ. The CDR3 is CASSYDRVGNTIYF. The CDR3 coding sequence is TGTGCCAGCAGCTACGACAGGGTTGGAAACACCATATATTTT.

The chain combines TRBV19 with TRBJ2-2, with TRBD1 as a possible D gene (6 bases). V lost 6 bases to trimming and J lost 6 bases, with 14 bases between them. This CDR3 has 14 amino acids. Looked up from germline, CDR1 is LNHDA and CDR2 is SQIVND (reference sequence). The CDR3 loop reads CASRTPQGAGELFF. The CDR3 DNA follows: TGTGCCAGTAGAACACCACAGGGCGCCGGGGAGCTGTTTTTT. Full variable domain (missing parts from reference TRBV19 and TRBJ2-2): DGGITQSPKYLFRKEGQNVTLSCEQNLNHDAMYWYRQDPGQGLRLIYYSQIVNDFQKGDIAEGYSVSREKKESFPLTVTSAQKNPTAFYLCASRTPQGAGELFFGEGSRLTVL.

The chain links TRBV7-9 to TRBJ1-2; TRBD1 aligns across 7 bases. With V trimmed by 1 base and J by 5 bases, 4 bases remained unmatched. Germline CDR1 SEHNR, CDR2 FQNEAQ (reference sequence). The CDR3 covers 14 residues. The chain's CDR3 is CASSLEVRGYGYTF. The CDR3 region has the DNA TGTGCCAGCAGCTTAGAAGTCAGGGGGTATGGCTACACCTTC.

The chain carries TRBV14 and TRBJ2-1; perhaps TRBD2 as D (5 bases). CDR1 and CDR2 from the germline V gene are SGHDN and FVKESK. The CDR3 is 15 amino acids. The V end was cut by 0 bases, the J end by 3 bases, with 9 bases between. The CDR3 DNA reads TGTGCCAGCAGCCAAGACTACGGGATCTACAATGAGCAGTTCTTC. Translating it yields CASSQDYGIYNEQFF.